Listed below are T cell receptor beta chains from one sample, sequenced in a study of beta chain features in type 1 diabetes. TCRdb's copy holds only in-frame clones and misses some; the assay was immunoSEQ multiplex PCR. The sample comprises hundreds of thousands of clones, around 15% of which are singletons, and approximately 0.042% rests with the top ten. The sample was naive CD4+ T cells from blood. Source of these receptors: a man aged 18 to 29 with type 1 diabetes. Both conserved end residues are part of each CDR3. D genes are given only for firm matches. The listing skips clone size in some rows; elsewhere it reads once, few, many or a size class.

D: TRBD2
V: TRBV27
J: TRBJ2-1
size: .
DNA: TGTGCCAGCAGTCGACTAGCGCGGTACAATGAGCAGTTCTTC
CDR3: CASSRLARYNEQFF

D: .
V: TRBV2
J: TRBJ1-1
size: .
DNA: TGTGCCAGCAGGTGGGAGATGAACACTGAAGCTTTCTTT
CDR3: CASRWEMNTEAFF

D: TRBD1
V: TRBV30
J: TRBJ1-2
size: .
DNA: TGTGCCTGGACACAGGGGGCCTATGGCTACACCTTC
CDR3: CAWTQGAYGYTF

D: .
V: TRBV20-1
J: TRBJ2-1
size: few
DNA: TGCAGTGCTAGGGGGCGGGAGCAGTTCTTC
CDR3: CSARGREQFF

D: .
V: TRBV7-9
J: TRBJ1-1
size: few
DNA: TGTGCCAGCACCTCAGAAAAAAACACTGAAGCTTTCTTT
CDR3: CASTSEKNTEAFF

D: .
V: TRBV4-1
J: TRBJ1-1
size: few
DNA: TGCGCCAGCAGCCAAGAGAAGTCCCGGGACACTGAAGCTTTCTTT
CDR3: CASSQEKSRDTEAFF

D: .
V: TRBV6-6
J: TRBJ1-1
size: few
DNA: TGTGCCAGCAGTTACTTGGGGGAGCGGACTGAAGCTTTCTTT
CDR3: CASSYLGERTEAFF

D: .
V: TRBV7-9
J: TRBJ2-7
size: few
DNA: TGTGCCAGCAGCTTAGGCGACGAGCAGTACTTC
CDR3: CASSLGDEQYF

D: .
V: TRBV5-1
J: TRBJ2-2
size: few
DNA: TGCGCCAGCAGCCAGAACACCGGGGAGCTGTTTTTT
CDR3: CASSQNTGELFF

D: .
V: TRBV28
J: TRBJ1-4
size: few
DNA: TGTGCCAGCAGTTTACTCGGCGAAAAACTGTTTTTT
CDR3: CASSLLGEKLFF

D: TRBD1
V: TRBV30
J: TRBJ1-6
size: .
DNA: TGTGCCTTGGGACAGGGGATACTCCTCCACTTT
CDR3: CALGQGILLHF

D: .
V: TRBV5-4
J: TRBJ2-1
size: .
DNA: TGTGCCAGCAGCTTGTGGTCGGGCGCGAACGATAATGAGCAGTTCTTC
CDR3: CASSLWSGANDNEQFF

D: .
V: TRBV2
J: TRBJ1-1
size: .
DNA: TGTGCCAGCAGTGAAGGGGCGAACACTGAAGCTTTCTTT
CDR3: CASSEGANTEAFF

D: .
V: TRBV7-6
J: TRBJ2-7
size: few
DNA: TGTGCCAGCAGCCCGATCTCCCGATCGGTCTACTACGAGCAGTACTTC
CDR3: CASSPISRSVYYEQYF

D: .
V: TRBV30
J: TRBJ2-1
size: .
DNA: TGTGCCTGGACCAAGGACTACTCCTACAATGAGCAGTTCTTC
CDR3: CAWTKDYSYNEQFF

D: .
V: TRBV2
J: TRBJ2-5
size: .
DNA: TGTGCCAGCAGTGAATTTCAGGGGCTTCAAGAGACCCAGTACTTC
CDR3: CASSEFQGLQETQYF

D: .
V: TRBV29-1
J: TRBJ1-5
size: .
DNA: TGCAGCGTTGGACAGTTTAATCAGCCCCAGCATTTT
CDR3: CSVGQFNQPQHF

D: .
V: TRBV15
J: TRBJ2-6
size: .
DNA: TGTGCCACCAGCACGAGGAGGTCTGGGGCCAACGTCCTGACTTTC
CDR3: CATSTRRSGANVLTF

D: .
V: TRBV7-8
J: TRBJ1-5
size: few
DNA: TGTGCCAGCAGCCAGCCGGGGCATAATCAGCCCCAGCATTTT
CDR3: CASSQPGHNQPQHF

D: .
V: TRBV4-1
J: TRBJ2-7
size: few
DNA: TGCGCCAGCAGCCACAGGGGTCCCTCCTACGAGCAGTACTTC
CDR3: CASSHRGPSYEQYF

D: .
V: TRBV6-1
J: TRBJ2-4
size: .
DNA: TGTGCCAGCACATTGAGAGTGGCAGGGGACATTCAGTACTTC
CDR3: CASTLRVAGDIQYF

D: .
V: TRBV14
J: TRBJ2-1
size: few
DNA: TGTGCCAGCAGCCAAGATCAAAGGCGGACCTACAATGAGCAGTTCTTC
CDR3: CASSQDQRRTYNEQFF

D: .
V: TRBV5-1
J: TRBJ2-7
size: .
DNA: TGCGCCAGCAGCTTGACACACCTAGCGTCGTACTCCTACGAGCAGTACTTC
CDR3: CASSLTHLASYSYEQYF

D: .
V: TRBV11-2
J: TRBJ2-3
size: few
DNA: TGTGCCAGCAGCTTAGTGACAGATACGCAGTATTTT
CDR3: CASSLVTDTQYF

D: .
V: TRBV4-3
J: TRBJ1-2
size: .
DNA: TGCGCCAGCAGCCGTTCAACTAACTATGGCTACACCTTC
CDR3: CASSRSTNYGYTF

D: .
V: TRBV15
J: TRBJ1-1
size: few
DNA: TGTGCCACCAGCAGAGCGCGGCCCACTGAAGCTTTCTTT
CDR3: CATSRARPTEAFF

D: TRBD1
V: TRBV2
J: TRBJ2-1
size: .
DNA: TGTGCCAGCAAGGGGGGACAGGGTTACAATGAGCAGTTCTTC
CDR3: CASKGGQGYNEQFF

D: TRBD2
V: TRBV5-1
J: TRBJ2-1
size: once
DNA: TGCGCCAGCAGCTTGGGAGCGGGAGTGGTCAATGAGCAGTTCTTC
CDR3: CASSLGAGVVNEQFF

D: TRBD1
V: TRBV6-1
J: TRBJ1-2
size: .
DNA: TGTGCCATCTGGACAGGTGGGATACCGTATGTGGGCTACACCTTC
CDR3: CAIWTGGIPYVGYTF

D: TRBD1
V: TRBV6-5
J: TRBJ1-2
size: .
DNA: TGTGCCAGCAGGGGGACAGGGGGCACTTATGGCTACACCTTC
CDR3: CASRGTGGTYGYTF